The T cell receptor (beta chain) under discussion was sequenced for a study of vaccination and CD4 T cells after COVID-19. Study as a whole: Post-vaccine sample collection happened at a median of about 10 weeks after dose two, ranging 14 to 241. The study, taken as a whole, reports: Spike mono-reactive status applied to 304 of 307 vaccine-specific clones in convalescent patients. Median reactive clonotypes, those recognizing SARS-CoV-2, rose from around 21 to 38, not significantly.

V lost 8 bases, J lost 5 bases, and 16 bases lay in between. CDR1 is SNHLY, CDR2 FYNNEI, per germline. The CDR3 length is 14 residues. Indicated treatment: roughly 10-day PBMC culture with coronavirus spike peptide pools or control peptides (ViraFEST assay). Roughly 2 million PBMCs per well were cultured with approximately 9.9 IU/ml IL-2 and approximately 10 ug/ml peptide pools. Concerning this clonotype: Its target is unknown.

Cultured CD4+ T cell DNA underwent sequencing with the Oncomine TCR Beta short-read assay. TCRdb redid the calling of the PCR reads with MiXCR, one entry per CDR3 protein. Found here are around 20,000 distinct CDR3 sequences, roughly 45% of them singletons; the top ten hold roughly 6.2%. The sequence came from a human donor who had recovered from COVID-19. This chain uses TRBV2 with TRBJ2-1, with D uncertain. The sequenced sample was CD4+ T cells from blood, cultured in vitro. CDR3 sequence reads: CASHEYSSNNEQFF. CDR3 in DNA: TGTGCCAGCCACGAATATAGCTCAAACAATGAGCAGTTCTTC.